This TCR beta chain was captured by sequencing in a study of blood T cells in healthy people across ages. Broader study findings: Age advanced and TCR beta diversity per million T cells fell, roughly linearly.

Worth noting for this clonotype: Its target is unknown.

Healthy Russian Caucasian donors spanned ages about 6 to 100 years. Total RNA extracted from each sample amounted to at least 5.5 micrograms. The CDR3 is made up of 16 amino acids. Per the germline V gene, CDR1 is LGHDT and CDR2 is YNNKEL (reference sequence). Primed by a sample-barcoded 5' primer and a J-beta primer mix, a second PCR proceeded for roughly 7 to 12 cycles. Researchers report that a template-switch adaptor with 12 random nucleotides tagged each cDNA molecule. TCRdb used MiXCR to reprocess the 5' RACE reads, holding one entry per CDR3 protein. The sample holds 730,000 or so distinct CDR3 sequences, around 38% seen once.

Sequenced input: blood. The J gene is TRBJ2-7, the V gene TRBV3-1, with 12 bases matching TRBD1. Judging by the DNA end, TRBJ2-5 fits better; the J call may be wrong. This receptor was taken from a man of 80 years or more in good health. The CDR3 loop is CASSLGTGGGGETQYF. For the CDR3, the DNA is TGTGCCAGCAGTCTCGGGACAGGGGGCGGAGGGGAGACCCAGTACTTC.